The 17 T cell receptor beta chains listed next were all sequenced from one sample in a study of T cell responses to AZD1222 COVID-19 vaccine. Using immunoSEQ multiplex PCR, the repertoire was profiled, and TCRdb retains in-frame clones only, with some absent. The sample carries roughly 110,000 clones, 87% recorded once. Sequenced material: peripheral blood, taken 28 days after the second AZD1222 dose. All receptors derive from an adult who received the AZD1222 COVID-19 vaccine.

V is TRBV2 and J is TRBJ1-4; D perhaps matches TRBD1 (6 bases). Germline V CDR1 and CDR2: SNHLY, FYNNEI. The CDR3 has 15 amino acids. V was clipped by 6 bases and J by 2 bases, with 13 bases between them. The CDR3, as DNA: TGTGCCAGCAGCCTAGACAGGAGGACTAATGAAAAACTGTTTTTT. Amino acid sequence: CASSLDRRTNEKLFF.

In this sample, this clone turned up once. The chain is built from TRBV3-1 (or the pseudogene TRBV3-2) and TRBJ2-1; 11 positions match TRBD1. The germline V gene encodes CDR1 LGHDT and CDR2 YNNKEL (reference sequence). V was pared by 4 bases and J by 5 bases, with 1 base of the junction left unmatched. The CDR3 consists of 14 residues. CDR3 DNA sequence: TGTGCCAGCAGCCCGGGACAGGGGGACAATGAGCAGTTCTTC. Residues: CASSPGQGDNEQFF.

The J gene is TRBJ2-5, the V gene TRBV20-1; D may be TRBD2 (5 bases). CDR3 length: 11 amino acids. Germline CDR1 and CDR2: DFQATT and SNEGSKA (reference sequence). Trimming pared 6 bases from V and 5 bases from J, leaving 10 bases between. CDR3 sequence (DNA): TGCAGTGCGCAACGAGGGGAGACCCAGTACTTC. This translates into CSAQRGETQYF.

The chain carries TRBV7-2 and TRBJ1-2; D call uncertain. V was shortened by 2 bases and J by 2 bases, with 15 bases between the two germline ends. The CDR3 has 16 amino acids. CDR1 is SGHTA, CDR2 FQGNSA, per germline. The DNA for the CDR3 is TGTGCCAGCAGCTTATCTAGGGATGGAGGAAACTATGGCTACACCTTC. As protein: CASSLSRDGGNYGYTF.

This clone was found once. The chain carries TRBV4-1 and TRBJ1-6, with 8 bases identical to TRBD1. The V and J ends lost 5 bases and 5 bases, in that order; junction bases with no gene match: 11. The CDR3 is made up of 17 amino acids. The germline CDR1 and CDR2 sequences are MGHRA and YSYEKL. CDR3 region: CASSTTTPGQDNSPLHF. The CDR3 nucleotides read TGCGCCAGCAGCACGACTACCCCGGGACAGGATAATTCACCCCTCCACTTT.

The rearrangement uses TRBV6-5 and TRBJ1-1; no reliable D call. Germline-derived CDR1 and CDR2 are MNHEY and SVGAGI. The V end lost 6 bases, the J end lost 6 bases, and 14 bases lay between the germline ends. The CDR3 is 13 residues long. CDR3 coding DNA: TGTGCCAGCAGGGGTCCAAGGTCCCCTGAAGCTTTCTTT. As protein: CASRGPRSPEAFF.

The chain recombines TRBV20-1 with TRBJ2-1, with 12 bases lining up with TRBD2. The CDR3 is made up of 16 amino acids. Germline V gene lookup returns CDR1 DFQATT and CDR2 SNEGSKA (reference sequence). V shed 3 bases, J shed 6 bases, and the junction held 9 bases outside the gene matches. This CDR3 is CSASRFTSGGPNEQFF. CDR3 DNA sequence: TGCAGTGCTAGTCGCTTTACTAGCGGGGGGCCCAATGAGCAGTTCTTC.

The rearrangement uses TRBV24-1 and TRBJ1-1, with no clear D. CDR3 length: 15 amino acids. The V end lost 3 bases, the J end lost 1 base, and 11 bases lay between the germline ends. Germline V gene sequence: CDR1 KGHDR, CDR2 SFDVKD. In DNA form, the CDR3 reads TGTGCCACCAGTGATCCAGGTCGCGGGAACACTGAAGCTTTCTTT. Translation gives CATSDPGRGNTEAFF.

The rearrangement uses TRBV2 and TRBJ1-1; D is unresolved. This CDR3 spans 14 amino acids. Trimming cost V 7 bases and J 0 bases, with 12 bases left between them. Looked up from germline, CDR1 is SNHLY and CDR2 is FYNNEI. The CDR3 here is CASIESAMNTEAFF. CDR3 bases: TGTGCCAGCATTGAGTCGGCTATGAACACTGAAGCTTTCTTT.

The CDR3 DNA reads as TGCGCCAGCAGCCAGAGGACAGTGCAATTCCACAATGAGCAGTTCTTC. Protein: CASSQRTVQFHNEQFF. V is TRBV4-1 and J is TRBJ2-1, with D possibly matching TRBD1 (6 bases). The CDR3 is 16 residues long. V was clipped by 3 bases and J by 5 bases, with 17 bases between them. The germline V gene has CDR1 MGHRA and CDR2 YSYEKL.

V and J are TRBV4-2 and TRBJ2-7; D is unresolved. Germline values: CDR1 LGHNA, CDR2 YNFKEQ. CDR3 size: 13 residues. V dropped 1 base and J dropped 6 bases, with 10 bases sitting between them. The CDR3 region has the DNA TGTGCCAGCAGCCAAGTATATCTCTCCGAGCAGTACTTC. This translates into CASSQVYLSEQYF.

This chain connects TRBV7-2 to TRBJ1-1, with 8 bases that match TRBD1. The CDR3 sequence is 13 residues long. J was trimmed by 5 bases and V by 4 bases; bases with no gene match: 3. Germline lookup yields CDR1 SGHTA and CDR2 FQGNSA. CDR3 nucleotide sequence: TGTGCCAGCAGCTCACAGGGGGGAACTGAAGCTTTCTTT. Protein product: CASSSQGGTEAFF.

The chain couples TRBV5-4 to TRBJ2-6; a weak D match, TRBD1 (5 bases). V was trimmed by 3 bases and J by 0 bases, leaving 10 bases between them. The germline V gene has CDR1 SGHNT and CDR2 YYREEE (reference sequence). The CDR3 covers 16 residues. CDR3 bases: TGTGCCAGCAGCTCGCCCCAGGGCTCTGGGGCCAACGTCCTGACTTTC. Translated: CASSSPQGSGANVLTF.

The chain joins TRBV5-4 to TRBJ1-1, with TRBD1 as a possible D gene (6 bases). Trimming stripped 2 bases from V and 3 bases from J, with 14 bases between. The CDR3 is made up of 15 amino acids. Germline values: CDR1 SGHNT, CDR2 YYREEE (reference sequence). The CDR3 DNA reads as TGTGCCAGCAGCTTTTGGGGGGCGCTGGACACTGAAGCTTTCTTT. Its protein is CASSFWGALDTEAFF.

This chain uses TRBV6-1 with TRBJ1-5, with no clear D. The CDR3 covers 13 residues. V was trimmed by 2 bases and J by 4 bases, leaving 6 bases between them. CDR1 MNHNS and CDR2 SASEGT come from the germline V gene. The CDR3 here is CASSERENQPQHF. Written as DNA, the CDR3 is TGTGCCAGCAGTGAAAGGGAGAATCAGCCCCAGCATTTT.

The sample holds a few counts of this clone. V and J are TRBV5-4 and TRBJ1-5; D remains ambiguous. The CDR3 runs 15 residues. Germline V gives CDR1 SGHNT, CDR2 YYREEE (reference sequence). V was cut by 0 bases and J by 4 bases, with 11 bases left in between. Written as DNA, the CDR3 is TGTGCCAGCAGCTTGGCCGGGCAGCCAAATCAGCCCCAGCATTTT. Its translation is CASSLAGQPNQPQHF.

The chain has TRBV5-6 and TRBJ2-1, with D unresolved. The CDR3 runs to 16 residues. Per germline, CDR1 SGHDT and CDR2 YYEEEE. Trimming stripped 0 bases from V and 0 bases from J, with 10 bases between. The CDR3 loop is CASSLEGFSSYNEQFF. The CDR3 region has the DNA TGTGCCAGCAGCTTGGAAGGATTTAGCTCCTACAATGAGCAGTTCTTC.